The 14 T cell receptor beta chains listed next were all sequenced from one sample in a study of T cell responses to AZD1222 COVID-19 vaccine. Produced via immunoSEQ multiplex PCR; TCRdb's table is partial and in-frame only. This table holds fewer than 150,000 clones, 90% found once. Sequenced material: peripheral blood, taken on day 0 of AZD1222 vaccination. These receptors were obtained from an adult in good health.

This chain connects TRBV27 to TRBJ1-3; perhaps TRBD1 as D (5 bases). The CDR3 consists of 17 residues. Per the germline V gene, CDR1 is MNHEY and CDR2 is SMNVEV (reference sequence). The ends were cut back, 6 bases at V and 0 bases at J, with 18 bases in the middle. The CDR3 loop is CASSSYHSQGSGNTIYF. CDR3 bases: TGTGCCAGCAGCTCATATCACAGCCAGGGCTCTGGAAACACCATATATTTT.

This chain links TRBV9 with TRBJ1-4, with 8 bases that match TRBD1. Per germline, CDR1 SGDLS and CDR2 YYNGEE. This CDR3 is built from 16 residues. V trimming: 2 bases; J trimming: 8 bases; junction bases outside the gene matches: 11. The CDR3 region is CASSVSDRGGREKLFF. CDR3 coding DNA: TGTGCCAGCAGCGTCAGCGACAGGGGAGGTCGCGAAAAACTGTTTTTT. Combining the CDR3 with reference TRBV9 and TRBJ1-4 gives the whole variable domain DSGVTQTPKHLITATGQRVTLRCSPRSGDLSVYWYQQSLDQGLQFLIQYYNGEERAKGNILERFSAQQFPDLHSELNLSSLELGDSALYFCASSVSDRGGREKLFFGSGTQLSVL.

The chain carries TRBV7-3 and TRBJ2-7; 10 bases map to TRBD2. Germline CDR1 is SGHTA and CDR2 is FQGTGA. CDR3 length equals 14 residues. Unmatched junction bases numbered 0, after V lost 2 bases and J lost 2 bases. CDR3 nucleotide sequence: TGTGCCAGCAGCTTACTAGCGGGGGCCTACGAGCAGTACTTC. This codes for CASSLLAGAYEQYF.

The count of this clone is one. The CDR3 loop is CASSFHRDQPQHF. The CDR3 region has the DNA TGTGCCAGCAGTTTCCACAGGGATCAGCCCCAGCATTTT. The genes are TRBV27 and TRBJ1-5, with D perhaps matching TRBD1 (6 bases). CDR3 size: 13 residues. V lost 3 bases to trimming and J lost 5 bases, with 8 bases between them. The germline V gene encodes CDR1 MNHEY and CDR2 SMNVEV (reference sequence).

This clone has a handful of counts. The V call is TRBV19, the J call TRBJ1-2; D gene uncertain. Germline CDR1 and CDR2: LNHDA and SQIVND (reference sequence). Trimming pared 1 base from V and 4 bases from J, leaving 10 bases between. This CDR3 has 14 residues. The DNA for the CDR3 is TGTGCCAGTAGTATAGTAGGAAGGCTCTATGGCTACACCTTC. Encoded protein: CASSIVGRLYGYTF.

V gene TRBV12-3 or TRBV12-4 combines with J gene TRBJ1-3; D gene uncertain. V dropped 3 bases and J dropped 6 bases, with 3 bases sitting between them. This CDR3 region has 11 residues. CDR3 loop: CASSFANTIYF. The CDR3 bases are TGTGCCAGCAGTTTCGCAAACACCATATATTTT.

This chain connects TRBV19 to TRBJ1-1; possible D gene TRBD1, 6 bases. The CDR3 consists of 14 residues. V was clipped by 3 bases and J by 4 bases, with 12 bases between them. CDR1 is LNHDA, CDR2 SQIVND, per germline (reference sequence). CDR3 sequence reads: CASSMYREGTEAFF. The CDR3 coding sequence is TGTGCCAGTAGTATGTACAGGGAAGGCACTGAAGCTTTCTTT.

The chain recombines TRBV7-2 with TRBJ2-5; 9 bases line up with TRBD2. The CDR3 has 18 residues. Germline V gene lookup returns CDR1 SGHTA and CDR2 FQGNSA. The J segment lost 2 bases and the V segment lost 2 bases, leaving 12 bases of the junction unmatched. For the CDR3, the DNA is TGTGCCAGCAGCTTAAACGTACGTCTAGCGGGATTACAAGAGACCCAGTACTTC. Residues: CASSLNVRLAGLQETQYF. Full variable domain (outside the CDR3, taken from reference TRBV7-2 and TRBJ2-5): GAGVSQSPSNKVTEKGKDVELRCDPISGHTALYWYRQSLGQGLEFLIYFQGNSAPDKSGLPSDRFSAERTGGSVSTLTIQRTQQEDSAVYLCASSLNVRLAGLQETQYFGPGTRLLVL.

This clone was seen more than once but under ten times. This chain uses TRBV2 with TRBJ1-2; no clear D gene. The CDR3 loop spans 15 amino acids. The V and J ends lost 2 bases and 0 bases respectively, with 10 bases between them. From germline, CDR1 is SNHLY and CDR2 FYNNEI. In nucleotides, the CDR3 is TGTGCCAGCAGTGAACAAGGGTTTGCTAACTATGGCTACACCTTC. It translates to CASSEQGFANYGYTF.

CDR3 DNA sequence: TGTGCCTGGACTCGGGGAGGGCTGAACACTGAAGCTTTCTTT. This translates into CAWTRGGLNTEAFF. V and J are TRBV30 and TRBJ1-1; no definite D call. This CDR3 region has 14 residues. V was trimmed by 4 bases and J by 0 bases, leaving 12 bases between them. Germline V gene sequence: CDR1 GTSNPN, CDR2 SVGIG (reference sequence).

This chain connects TRBV6-5 to TRBJ2-5; 8 bases agree with TRBD1. The V gene's germline CDR1 is MNHEY and CDR2 SVGAGI. The CDR3 has 14 amino acids. V lost 7 bases to trimming and J lost 5 bases; unmatched junction nucleotides: 9. Written as DNA, the CDR3 is TGTGCCAGCACAAGGGGACAGGCAAGGGAGACCCAGTACTTC. Its translation is CASTRGQARETQYF.

The chain recombines TRBV4-1 with TRBJ1-5; D uncertain. The germline V and J ends were trimmed by 4 bases and 2 bases, with 9 bases remaining between them. Germline CDR1 MGHRA, CDR2 YSYEKL. The CDR3 totals 14 residues. DNA of the CDR3: TGCGCCAGCAGCCCAAACACGGGCAATCAGCCCCAGCATTTT. Its protein product is CASSPNTGNQPQHF.

The chain carries TRBV9 and TRBJ1-3; tentative D call: TRBD1 (5 bases). V was cut by 8 bases and J by 1 base, with 7 bases left in between. In germline, CDR1 is SGDLS, CDR2 YYNGEE. CDR3 size: 12 residues. CDR3 DNA: TGTGCCAGTCGGACATCTGGAAACACCATATATTTT. It specifies CASRTSGNTIYF.

This chain uses TRBV4-1 with TRBJ1-2; no clear D gene. The CDR3 is 15 residues long. V was shortened by 4 bases and J by 0 bases, with 12 bases between the two germline ends. The germline V gene encodes CDR1 MGHRA and CDR2 YSYEKL. This chain's CDR3 is CASSPTEHPNYGYTF. DNA for the CDR3: TGCGCCAGCAGCCCAACCGAACATCCTAACTATGGCTACACCTTC.